This entry describes one TCR beta chain. RNA transcripts served as the template for amplifying TCR beta CDR3 regions. HTBI primers were employed in a first-round RT-PCR of the TCR CDR3. Each CDR3 protein is one row after TCRdb ran MiXCR on the multiplex PCR reads. The sample comprises roughly 570,000 distinct CDR3 sequences, about 45% of which are singletons, and 15% to 20% rests with the top ten. The sample belongs to a study of T cells in Graves' hyperthyroidism and ophthalmopathy. The CDR3 is 15 amino acids. V gave up 5 bases and J gave up 1 base, with 14 bases separating them. Germline V gene sequence: CDR1 SEHNR, CDR2 FQNEAQ (reference sequence).

The sample was peripheral blood or thyroid tissue (not recorded which). This sequence was found in an adult woman with Graves' disease, either hyperthyroidism or ophthalmopathy (not recorded which). V is TRBV7-9 and J is TRBJ1-1; tentative D call: TRBD1 (6 bases). The CDR3 is CASSPGPGQNTEAFF. The CDR3 nucleotides read TGTGCCAGCAGCCCGGGACCGGGACAGAACACTGAAGCTTTCTTT.